This T cell receptor beta chain was profiled in a study of CD8+ T cells in alopecia areata. CDR3 length: 11 residues. Germline CDR1 is MDHEN and CDR2 is SYDVKM. Trimming took off 3 bases at V and 6 bases at J, with 3 bases between the two ends. As regards this clone: What it binds is not known.

The researchers isolated CD4+ and CD8+ T cells from PBMCs by sorting. Extraction of RNA preceded its reverse transcription into cDNA, which served as the sequencing template. Sequencing used immunoSEQ multiplex PCR; TCRdb keeps in-frame clones, though not all of them. The sample carries approximately 63,000 clones, 55% to 65% recorded once. General study findings and limits: Across lesional scalp, and particularly alopecia totalis/universalis, clonality surpassed that of normal scalp.

J is TRBJ1-5 and V is TRBV28; D not certain. The clonotype originates from a human donor with alopecia areata. This sample comprised CD8+ T cells sorted from blood, obtained at week 0. CDR3 bases: TGTGCCAGCAGTTTGGGTCAGCCCCAGCATTTT. Its protein product is CASSLGQPQHF.